The T cell receptor beta chain under discussion was sequenced for a study of T-cell reconstitution after alpha-beta-depleted transplantation in children. Unique molecular identifiers were incorporated when the TCRbeta library was constructed. TCRdb independently ran MiXCR on the PCR reads; one entry per CDR3 protein. Of 610,000 or so distinct CDR3 sequences listed, roughly a quarter are singletons. Study-wide points: T cells produced anew were the main source of T-cell counts and diversity one year after transplant. Certain patients had high TCRbeta diversity at day 60, and it came from recipient T cells and thymic progenitors that survived.

As to this clonotype: Its target is unknown.

The sequencing here drew on PBMCs, taken before TCRalphabeta/CD19-depleted stem cell transplant. The receptor was isolated from a boy younger than two with Wiskott-Aldrich syndrome, due to receive a stem cell transplant.

CDR3 bases: TGTGCCAGCTCACCAGGGCTAGGCGAGCAGTTCTTC. It specifies CASSPGLGEQFF. V usage is TRBV18 and J usage is TRBJ2-1, with no clear D. This CDR3 region has 12 residues. Trimming removed 2 bases from V and 10 bases from J, with 9 bases in between. Germline-derived CDR1 and CDR2 are KGHSH and LQKENI.